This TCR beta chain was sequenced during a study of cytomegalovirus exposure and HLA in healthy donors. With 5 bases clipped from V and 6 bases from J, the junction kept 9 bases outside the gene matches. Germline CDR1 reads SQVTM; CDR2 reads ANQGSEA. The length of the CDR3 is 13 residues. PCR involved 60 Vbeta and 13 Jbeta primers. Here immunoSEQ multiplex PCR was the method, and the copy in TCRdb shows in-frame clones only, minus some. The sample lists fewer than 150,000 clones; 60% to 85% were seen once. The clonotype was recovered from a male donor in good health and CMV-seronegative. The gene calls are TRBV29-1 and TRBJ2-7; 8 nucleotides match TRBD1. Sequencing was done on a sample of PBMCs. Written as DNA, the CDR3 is TGCAGCGTTCCCGGGACAGGTTTCGTCGAGCAGTACTTC. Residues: CSVPGTGFVEQYF.